This T cell receptor beta chain was found in a study of metastatic and nonmetastatic thyroid tumors. MiXCR reprocessed the PCR reads for TCRdb. The data contain 30,000 or so clones, around 25% of them singletons. Trimming left V 2 bases short and J 6 bases short, with 13 bases between. Germline assignment: CDR1 GTSNPN and CDR2 SVGIG (reference sequence). CDR3 length equals 13 residues. Among the patients, none had received any treatment before thyroid surgery. At least ten counts were recorded for this clone. The TCR comes from a female donor with papillary thyroid cancer or a benign thyroid nodule (not recorded which). Some clones in this sample may be carry-over from other donors' samples. The V gene is TRBV30, the J gene TRBJ1-2; maybe TRBD1 (5 bases). Sequencing was carried out using blood. The CDR3: CAWSSDTKDGYTF. The DNA for the CDR3 is TGTGCCTGGAGTTCGGACACAAAGGATGGCTACACCTTC.